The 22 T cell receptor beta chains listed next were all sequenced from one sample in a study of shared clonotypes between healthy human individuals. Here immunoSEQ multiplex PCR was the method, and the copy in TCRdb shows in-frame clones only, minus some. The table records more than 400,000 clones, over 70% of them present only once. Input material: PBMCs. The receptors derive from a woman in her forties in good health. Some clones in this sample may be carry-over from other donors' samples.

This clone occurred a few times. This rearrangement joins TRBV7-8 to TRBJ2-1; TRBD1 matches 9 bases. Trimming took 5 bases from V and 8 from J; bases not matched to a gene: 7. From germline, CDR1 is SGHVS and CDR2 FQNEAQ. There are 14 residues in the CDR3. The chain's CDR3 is CASSIRTGAHEQFF. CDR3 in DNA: TGTGCCAGCAGCATTAGGACAGGGGCGCATGAGCAGTTCTTC.

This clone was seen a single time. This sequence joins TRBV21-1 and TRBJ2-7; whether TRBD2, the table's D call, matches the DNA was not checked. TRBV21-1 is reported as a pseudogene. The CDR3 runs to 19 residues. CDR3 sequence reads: CASSKARTSGRALTYEQYF. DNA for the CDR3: TGTGCCAGCAGCAAAGCGCGGACTAGCGGGAGGGCCCTCACCTACGAGCAGTACTTC.

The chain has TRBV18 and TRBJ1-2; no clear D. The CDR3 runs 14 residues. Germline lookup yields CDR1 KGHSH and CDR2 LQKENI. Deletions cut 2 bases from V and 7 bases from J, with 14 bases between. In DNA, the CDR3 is TGTGCCAGCTCACCAGTATCCCAGGAGCGTGGCTACACCTTC. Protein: CASSPVSQERGYTF.

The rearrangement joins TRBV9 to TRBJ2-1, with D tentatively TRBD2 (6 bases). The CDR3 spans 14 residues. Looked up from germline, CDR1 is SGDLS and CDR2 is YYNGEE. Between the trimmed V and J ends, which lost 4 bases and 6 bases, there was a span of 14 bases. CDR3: CASSTPQGGNEQFF. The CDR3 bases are TGTGCCAGCAGCACCCCCCAGGGAGGCAATGAGCAGTTCTTC.

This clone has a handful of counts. This CDR3 reads CASRAGGQNTEAFF. Here the CDR3 DNA reads TGTGCCAGCAGGGCGGGGGGACAGAACACTGAAGCTTTCTTT. This chain connects TRBV28 to TRBJ1-1; D might be TRBD1 (6 bases). The V and J ends lost 6 bases and 1 base respectively, with 12 bases between them. Germline CDR1 is MDHEN and CDR2 is SYDVKM. This CDR3 contains 14 residues.

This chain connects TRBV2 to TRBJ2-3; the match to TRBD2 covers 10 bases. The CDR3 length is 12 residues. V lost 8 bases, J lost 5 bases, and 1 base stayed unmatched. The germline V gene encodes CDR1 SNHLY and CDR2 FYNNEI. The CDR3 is CASRLAGDTQYF. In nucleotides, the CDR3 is TGTGCCAGCCGACTAGCGGGAGATACGCAGTATTTT. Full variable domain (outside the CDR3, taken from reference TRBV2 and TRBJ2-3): EPEVTQTPSHQVTQMGQEVILRCVPISNHLYFYWYRQILGQKVEFLVSFYNNEISEKSEIFDDQFSVERPDGSNFTLKIRSTKLEDSAMYFCASRLAGDTQYFGPGTRLTVL.

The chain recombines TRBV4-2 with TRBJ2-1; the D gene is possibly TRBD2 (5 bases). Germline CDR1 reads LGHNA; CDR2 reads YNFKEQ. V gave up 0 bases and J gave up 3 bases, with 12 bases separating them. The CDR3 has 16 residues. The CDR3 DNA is TGTGCCAGCAGCCAAGAAAGCGGAGCCGGCTACAATGAGCAGTTCTTC. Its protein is CASSQESGAGYNEQFF.

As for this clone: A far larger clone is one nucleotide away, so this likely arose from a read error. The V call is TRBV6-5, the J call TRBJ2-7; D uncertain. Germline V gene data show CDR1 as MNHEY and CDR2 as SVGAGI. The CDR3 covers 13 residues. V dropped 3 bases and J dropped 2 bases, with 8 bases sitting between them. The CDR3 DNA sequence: TGTGCCAGCAGTTATACGGTGACCTACGAGCAGTACTTC. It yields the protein CASSYTVTYEQYF.

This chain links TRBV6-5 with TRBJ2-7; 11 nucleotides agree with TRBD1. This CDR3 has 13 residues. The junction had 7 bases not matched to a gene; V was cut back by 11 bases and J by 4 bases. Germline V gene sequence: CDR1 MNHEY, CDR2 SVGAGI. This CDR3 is CAVGQGAPYEQYF. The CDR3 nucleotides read TGTGCCGTAGGACAGGGGGCGCCGTACGAGCAGTACTTC.

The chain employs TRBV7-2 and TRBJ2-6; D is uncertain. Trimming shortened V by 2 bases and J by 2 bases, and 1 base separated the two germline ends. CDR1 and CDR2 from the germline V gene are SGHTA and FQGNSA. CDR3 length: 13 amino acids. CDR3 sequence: CASSLPGANVLTF. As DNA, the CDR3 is TGTGCCAGCAGCTTACCTGGGGCCAACGTCCTGACTTTC.

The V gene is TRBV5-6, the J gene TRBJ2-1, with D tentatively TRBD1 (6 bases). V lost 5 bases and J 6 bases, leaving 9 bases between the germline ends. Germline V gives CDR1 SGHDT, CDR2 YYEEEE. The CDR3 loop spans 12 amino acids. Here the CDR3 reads CASRLTGNEQFF. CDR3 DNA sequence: TGTGCCAGCAGGCTGACAGGCAATGAGCAGTTCTTC.

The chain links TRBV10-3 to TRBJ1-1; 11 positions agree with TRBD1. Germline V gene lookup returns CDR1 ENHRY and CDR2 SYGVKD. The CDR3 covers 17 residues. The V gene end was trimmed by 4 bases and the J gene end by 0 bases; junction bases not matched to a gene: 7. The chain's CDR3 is CAISGRGTGGLNTEAFF. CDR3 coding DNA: TGTGCCATCAGTGGGAGGGGGACAGGGGGGTTGAACACTGAAGCTTTCTTT.

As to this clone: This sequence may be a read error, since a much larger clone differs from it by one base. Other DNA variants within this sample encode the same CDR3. The CDR3 sequence: CASSSSGTSGYNEQFF. In DNA, the CDR3 is TGTGCCAGCAGCTCCTCCGGGACTAGCGGATACAATGAGCAGTTCTTC. The chain combines TRBV11-1 with TRBJ2-1, with 11 bases that match TRBD2. The CDR3 has 16 residues. V lost 4 bases to trimming and J lost 4 bases; unmatched junction nucleotides: 6. The V gene's germline CDR1 is SGHAT and CDR2 FQDESV (reference sequence).

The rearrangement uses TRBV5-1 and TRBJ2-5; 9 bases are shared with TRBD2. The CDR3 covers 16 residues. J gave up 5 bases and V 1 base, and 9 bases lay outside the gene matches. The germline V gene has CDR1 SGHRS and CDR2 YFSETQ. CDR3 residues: CASSLRTSEAGETQYF. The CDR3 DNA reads TGCGCCAGCAGCTTGAGGACTAGCGAGGCGGGGGAGACCCAGTACTTC.

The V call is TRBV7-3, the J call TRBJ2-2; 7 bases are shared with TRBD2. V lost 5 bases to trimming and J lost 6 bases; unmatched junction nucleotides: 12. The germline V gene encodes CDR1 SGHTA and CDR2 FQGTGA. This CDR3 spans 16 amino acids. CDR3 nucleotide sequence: TGTGCCAGCAGCCCCCAGACTAGCTCAAATGCCGGGGAGCTGTTTTTT. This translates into CASSPQTSSNAGELFF.

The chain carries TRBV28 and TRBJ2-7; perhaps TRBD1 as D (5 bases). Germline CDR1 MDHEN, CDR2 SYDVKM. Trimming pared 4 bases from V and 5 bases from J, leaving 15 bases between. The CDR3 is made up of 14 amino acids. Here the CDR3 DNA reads TGTGCCAGCAGTTCCCAAAGGGGTTGGGACGAGCAGTACTTC. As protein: CASSSQRGWDEQYF. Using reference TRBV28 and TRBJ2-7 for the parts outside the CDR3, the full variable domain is DVKVTQSSRYLVKRTGEKVFLECVQDMDHENMFWYRQDPGLGLRLIYFSYDVKMKEKGDIPEGYSVSREKKERFSLILESASTNQTSMYLCASSSQRGWDEQYFGPGTRLTVT.

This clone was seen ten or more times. CDR3: CAISGGTGLEAFF. CDR3 in DNA: TGTGCCATATCAGGGGGGACAGGGCTTGAAGCTTTCTTT. V usage is TRBV10-3 and J usage is TRBJ1-1, with 9 positions matching TRBD1. Trimming took 9 bases from V and 7 from J; bases not matched to a gene: 9. CDR1 is ENHRY and CDR2 is SYGVKD in the germline V gene. This CDR3 contains 13 residues.

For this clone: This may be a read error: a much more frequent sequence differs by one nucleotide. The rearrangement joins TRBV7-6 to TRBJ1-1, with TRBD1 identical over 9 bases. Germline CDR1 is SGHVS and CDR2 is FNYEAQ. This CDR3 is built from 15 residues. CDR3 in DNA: TGTGCCAGCAGCTCAAGACAGGGGGAGGACACTGAAACTTTCTTT. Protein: CASSSRQGEDTETFF.

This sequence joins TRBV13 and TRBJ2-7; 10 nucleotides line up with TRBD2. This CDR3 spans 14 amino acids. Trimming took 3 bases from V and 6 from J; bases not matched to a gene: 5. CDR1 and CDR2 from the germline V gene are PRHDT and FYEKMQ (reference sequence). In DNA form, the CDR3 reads TGTGCCAGCAGCTTCGGCAGCGGGAGGGTCGAGCAGTACTTC. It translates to CASSFGSGRVEQYF.

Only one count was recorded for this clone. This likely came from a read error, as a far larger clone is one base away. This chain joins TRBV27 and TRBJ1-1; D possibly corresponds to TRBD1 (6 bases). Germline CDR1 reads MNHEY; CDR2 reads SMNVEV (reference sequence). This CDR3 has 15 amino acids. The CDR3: CARSVDRWMNTEAFF. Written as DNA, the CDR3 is TGTGCCCGCAGTGTAGACAGGTGGATGAACACTGAAGCTTTCTTT.

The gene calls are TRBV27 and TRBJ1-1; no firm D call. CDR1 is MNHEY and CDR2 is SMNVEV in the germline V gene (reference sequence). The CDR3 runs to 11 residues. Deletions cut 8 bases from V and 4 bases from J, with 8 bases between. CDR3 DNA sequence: TGTGCCAGCGTCCATGGCACTGAAGCTTTCTTT. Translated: CASVHGTEAFF.

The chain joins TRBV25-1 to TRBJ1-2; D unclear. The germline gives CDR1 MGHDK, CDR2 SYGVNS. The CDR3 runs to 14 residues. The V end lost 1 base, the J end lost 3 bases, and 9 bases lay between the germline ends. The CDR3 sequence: CASSEWQDHYGYTF. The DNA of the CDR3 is TGTGCCAGCAGTGAATGGCAAGACCACTATGGCTACACCTTC.